Here is one TCR beta chain with its context. Its matching antigen is unknown. Viral peptide pool expansion of antigen-specific CD4+ T cells preceded sequencing in the ViraFEST assay. Subsequent to a culture period of 10 days, CD4+ T cells were isolated. Having tested negative for nucleocapsid antibodies, the vaccine recipients showed no prior SARS-CoV-2 infection. On both days 3 and 7, half of the culture medium was replaced with IL-2 medium. Trimming removed 2 bases from V and 4 bases from J, with 8 bases in between. In germline, CDR1 is MNHNY, CDR2 SVGAGI (reference sequence). The CDR3 extends over 13 amino acids. Libraries were prepared by immunoSEQ multiplex PCR; TCRdb keeps only in-frame clonotypes and omits some of them. The table has approximately 40,000 clones, about two thirds seen once. The sample comes from a study of vaccination effects on CD4 cells after COVID-19.

The rearrangement joins TRBV6-6 to TRBJ1-2; possibly TRBD1 for D (5 bases). Sequenced material: CD4+ T cells from PBMCs cultured with SARS-CoV-2 spike peptides, taken before COVID-19 vaccination. The TCR sequence derives from a human donor who received a COVID-19 vaccine. CDR3 amino acids: CASSYGAIYGYTF. The DNA of the CDR3 is TGTGCCAGCAGTTACGGGGCCATCTATGGCTACACCTTC.